The 15 T cell receptor beta chains below were found in one sample sequenced in a study of blood T cells in healthy people across ages. Primed by a sample-barcoded 5' primer and a J-beta primer mix, a second PCR proceeded for about 7 to 11 cycles. TCRdb analysed the 5' RACE reads with MiXCR anew, one entry per CDR3 protein. The table shows 1.5 million to 2 million distinct CDR3 sequences, with roughly 28% occurring only once. Sequencing was performed on blood. The receptors shown here come from a woman in her twenties or thirties in good health.

The gene calls are TRBV7-9 and TRBJ1-1; no firm D call. The CDR3 extends over 15 amino acids. Trimming left V 2 bases short and J 7 bases short, with 17 bases between. Germline V lookup: CDR1 SEHNR, CDR2 FQNEAQ (reference sequence). The CDR3 sequence: CASSLYAPPNDEAFF. The CDR3, as DNA: TGTGCCAGCAGCTTATACGCCCCGCCGAACGATGAAGCTTTCTTT.

This sequence joins TRBV5-5 and TRBJ2-2, with 9 bases lining up with TRBD1. The CDR3 totals 15 residues. V lost 4 bases to trimming and J lost 6 bases; unmatched junction nucleotides: 7. CDR1 SGHKS and CDR2 YYEKEE come from the germline V gene (reference sequence). CDR3 in amino acids: CASSPADRGSGELFF. CDR3 nucleotide sequence: TGTGCCAGCAGCCCGGCGGACAGGGGATCCGGGGAGCTGTTTTTT.

This clonotype occurred a few times. V and J are TRBV5-5 and TRBJ1-4; D not resolved. The germline V gene encodes CDR1 SGHKS and CDR2 YYEKEE (reference sequence). V gave up 5 bases and J gave up 8 bases, with 13 bases separating them. The CDR3 spans 13 residues. CDR3 protein: CASRGRVGEKLFF. The DNA of the CDR3 is TGTGCCAGCAGAGGTAGGGTAGGGGAAAAACTGTTTTTT.

This clonotype has more than one count but fewer than ten. The rearrangement uses TRBV29-1 and TRBJ2-5; TRBD1 aligns across 7 bases. Losses at the gene ends were 7 bases for V and 11 bases for J; bases not matched to a gene: 16. The CDR3 loop spans 13 amino acids. CDR1 is SQVTM, CDR2 ANQGSEA, per germline. Written as DNA, the CDR3 is TGCAGCGGCATCGGGGACAGCGGCTGGGAGCAGTACTTC. Amino acids: CSGIGDSGWEQYF.

This clonotype was found many times. The chain employs TRBV29-1 and TRBJ2-5; 7 nucleotides agree with TRBD1. V was pared by 6 bases and J by 5 bases, with 15 bases of the junction left unmatched. The CDR3 length is 15 residues. Germline V gene data show CDR1 as SQVTM and CDR2 as ANQGSEA. The CDR3 spells CSVGETGLGLETQYF. CDR3 in DNA: TGCAGCGTGGGAGAGACAGGGTTGGGGCTTGAGACCCAGTACTTC.

The rearrangement joins TRBV20-1 to TRBJ2-6, with 7 bases identical to TRBD2. Germline V gene lookup returns CDR1 DFQATT and CDR2 SNEGSKA (reference sequence). V lost 3 bases and J lost 2; bases outside the gene matches: 7. The CDR3 spans 16 residues. In DNA form, the CDR3 reads TGCAGTGCTAGGGGATCGGGGGGAACTGGGGCCAACGTCCTGACTTTC. Its protein is CSARGSGGTGANVLTF.

V and J are TRBV28 and TRBJ2-2; perhaps TRBD1 as D (6 bases). The CDR3 extends over 15 amino acids. Germline V gene lookup returns CDR1 MDHEN and CDR2 SYDVKM. The V and J ends lost 7 bases and 0 bases respectively, with 12 bases between them. DNA for the CDR3: TGTGCCAGCATAAATGCAGGGGCGAACACCGGGGAGCTGTTTTTT. Translation: CASINAGANTGELFF.

This clonotype showed up just a few times. V usage is TRBV29-1 and J usage is TRBJ1-1; 9 positions agree with TRBD1. Germline CDR1 SQVTM, CDR2 ANQGSEA. V was pared by 4 bases and J by 9 bases, with 6 bases of the junction left unmatched. The CDR3 extends over 12 amino acids. The CDR3: CSVAKGQGQAFF. The CDR3 coding sequence is TGCAGCGTTGCCAAGGGACAGGGCCAAGCTTTCTTT.

This chain connects TRBV27 to TRBJ2-7; either TRBD1 or TRBD2 may supply D (5 bases each). Trimming took off 3 bases at V and 6 bases at J, with 15 bases between the two ends. The germline CDR1 and CDR2 sequences are MNHEY and SMNVEV (reference sequence). CDR3 length: 14 amino acids. CDR3 region: CASSFPGTPSEQYF. In DNA form, the CDR3 reads TGTGCCAGCAGTTTTCCCGGGACCCCAAGCGAGCAGTACTTC.

This clonotype was recorded a few times. It may be a read error: a sequence one base away is much more abundant. The V call is TRBV5-5, the J call TRBJ2-7, with a weak D call TRBD1 (5 bases). V lost 2 bases and J 3 bases, leaving 9 bases between the germline ends. Germline CDR1 SGHKS, CDR2 YYEKEE (reference sequence). CDR3 length equals 13 residues. The CDR3 DNA sequence: TGTGCCAGCAGCTTTCAGGGATGCTACGAGCAGTACTTC. Protein: CASSFQGCYEQYF.

This clonotype was counted between two and nine times. This sequence joins TRBV20-1 and TRBJ1-1; a weak D match, TRBD1 (5 bases). V lost 7 bases and J lost 5, with 11 bases in between. The CDR3 runs to 11 residues. Germline CDR1 is DFQATT and CDR2 is SNEGSKA (reference sequence). In DNA form, the CDR3 reads TGCAGTGGGAGCAGGGTTACTGAAGCTTTCTTT. Protein: CSGSRVTEAFF.

This clonotype was counted between two and nine times. The chain is built from TRBV5-1 and TRBJ2-7; possibly TRBD1 for D (5 bases). In germline, CDR1 is SGHRS, CDR2 YFSETQ. V was pared by 7 bases and J by 5 bases, with 22 bases between. The CDR3 runs 15 residues. Written as DNA, the CDR3 is TGCGCCAGCTTCTTGGGGCACGAAACTTTACACGAGCAGTACTTC. Protein product: CASFLGHETLHEQYF.

This clonotype occurred a few times. J is TRBJ2-7 and V is TRBV7-2, with 12 bases matching TRBD2. Germline CDR1 is SGHTA and CDR2 is FQGNSA. Trimming removed 1 base from V and 5 bases from J; junction bases left unmatched: 6. This CDR3 comprises 16 residues. The CDR3 coding sequence is TGTGCCAGCAGCTTAGTTTCTAGCGGGGGGGTGCACGAGCAGTACTTC. Protein sequence: CASSLVSSGGVHEQYF.

CDR3 residues: CSARPTGTSNQPQHF. CDR3 DNA: TGCAGTGCTAGACCTACAGGGACGAGCAATCAGCCCCAGCATTTT. The chain uses TRBV20-1 and TRBJ1-5; TRBD1 is a possible D gene (6 bases). The germline gives CDR1 DFQATT, CDR2 SNEGSKA (reference sequence). The CDR3 length is 15 residues. V was pared by 2 bases and J by 1 base, with 12 bases between.

The CDR3 DNA is TGTGCCAGCAGCCAAGATGGGGGGGCAGGGAATCCGTACGAGCAGTACTTC. Translation gives CASSQDGGAGNPYEQYF. The chain is built from TRBV3-1 and TRBJ2-7, with D perhaps matching TRBD2 (7 bases). The CDR3 spans 17 residues. Deletions cut 0 bases from V and 4 bases from J, with 19 bases between. Germline assignment: CDR1 LGHDT and CDR2 YNNKEL (reference sequence).